One sample yielded the 30 T cell receptor beta chains listed below, sequenced in a study of shared clonotypes between healthy human individuals. Method: immunoSEQ multiplex PCR; TCRdb's copy keeps in-frame clones and lacks some. The sample has around 1.9 million clones; just over 90% are singletons. In the naive CD8 group, cells lacked CD45RO and were positively selected for CCR7, so terminally differentiated effector memory CD45RA+ cells were left out. The specimen was naive CD8+ T cells from PBMCs. These receptor sequences come from a young man in good health. Some clones in this sample may be carry-over from other donors' samples.

The chain carries TRBV7-9 and TRBJ1-1; 7 bases fit TRBD1. Germline CDR1 is SEHNR and CDR2 is FQNEAQ (reference sequence). The V and J ends lost 6 bases and 4 bases, in that order; junction bases with no gene match: 11. This CDR3 comprises 15 residues. For the CDR3, the DNA is TGTGCCAGCAGGCCTACGGGACAGTCGAGCACTGAAGCTTTCTTT. Translated: CASRPTGQSSTEAFF.

The rearrangement links TRBV30 to TRBJ1-4; D is ambiguous. V was shortened by 1 base and J by 8 bases, with 20 bases between the two germline ends. Germline lookup yields CDR1 GTSNPN and CDR2 SVGIG (reference sequence). The CDR3 totals 16 residues. The CDR3 nucleotides are TGTGCCTGGAGTGACCTATTGGACCCCCGGAACGAAAAACTGTTTTTT. Its protein is CAWSDLLDPRNEKLFF.

The chain couples TRBV27 to TRBJ2-3; TRBD2 aligns across 8 bases. The germline V gene has CDR1 MNHEY and CDR2 SMNVEV (reference sequence). With V trimmed by 2 bases and J by 3 bases, 7 bases remained unmatched. There are 16 residues in the CDR3. The CDR3 loop reads CASSLTRGRLTDTQYF. CDR3 bases: TGTGCCAGCAGTTTAACGCGCGGGAGGTTGACAGATACGCAGTATTTT.

The chain links TRBV4-1 to TRBJ2-7; 9 bases line up with TRBD1. The J segment lost 5 bases and the V segment lost 2 bases, leaving 10 bases of the junction unmatched. This CDR3 is 16 amino acids long. Germline values: CDR1 MGHRA, CDR2 YSYEKL. CDR3 protein: CASSQPSGTGFNEQYF. In DNA, the CDR3 is TGCGCCAGCAGCCAACCATCCGGGACAGGGTTCAACGAGCAGTACTTC.

This sequence joins TRBV9 and TRBJ2-2; 10 bases match TRBD1. Unmatched junction bases numbered 3, after V lost 4 bases and J lost 0 bases. The CDR3 totals 16 residues. Per germline, CDR1 SGDLS and CDR2 YYNGEE. Here the CDR3 DNA reads TGTGCCAGCAGCTCCGGACAGGGGGCGAACACCGGGGAGCTGTTTTTT. Residues: CASSSGQGANTGELFF.

V is TRBV10-2 and J is TRBJ1-6; the match to TRBD1 covers 11 bases. V dropped 3 bases and J dropped 0; count of bases not matched to a gene: 1. CDR1 is WSHSY and CDR2 is SAAADI in the germline V gene. CDR3 length equals 17 residues. The CDR3 is CASSDGTGGSYNSPLHF. The DNA of the CDR3 is TGCGCCAGCAGTGACGGGACAGGGGGCTCCTATAATTCACCCCTCCACTTT.

Worth noting for this clone: The same CDR3 can be traced to other DNA sequences in this sample. The rearrangement joins TRBV11-2 to TRBJ1-3; D gene uncertain. Looked up from germline, CDR1 is SGHAT and CDR2 is FQNNGV. This CDR3 comprises 15 residues. V lost 3 bases, J lost 1 base, and 10 bases lay in between. Here the CDR3 DNA reads TGTGCCAGCAGCTTGTACAGTAGATCTGGAAACACCATATATTTT. This codes for CASSLYSRSGNTIYF. Combining the CDR3 with reference TRBV11-2 and TRBJ1-3 gives the whole variable domain EAGVAQSPRYKIIEKRQSVAFWCNPISGHATLYWYQQILGQGPKLLIQFQNNGVVDDSQLPKDRFSAERLKGVDSTLKIQPAKLEDSAVYLCASSLYSRSGNTIYFGEGSWLTVV.

V is TRBV7-9 and J is TRBJ2-3; D might be TRBD2 (5 bases). CDR3 length: 16 residues. The V gene lost 6 bases and the J gene lost 2 bases, with 18 bases spanning the gap. CDR1 SEHNR and CDR2 FQNEAQ come from the germline V gene (reference sequence). DNA of the CDR3: TGTGCCAGCAGTACGGGAAGCGGATCTGACACAGATACGCAGTATTTT. Its protein product is CASSTGSGSDTDTQYF.

This chain joins TRBV15 and TRBJ2-3; D perhaps matches TRBD2 (7 bases). This CDR3 has 15 amino acids. Germline V gene lookup returns CDR1 LNHNV and CDR2 YYDKDF (reference sequence). V lost 1 base, J lost 6 bases, and 14 bases lay in between. As DNA, the CDR3 is TGTGCCACCAGCAGAGCGGGGGGCCCCGGGGATACGCAGTATTTT. This gives the protein CATSRAGGPGDTQYF.

V usage is TRBV7-9 and J usage is TRBJ1-4; possible D gene TRBD1, 5 bases. The germline gives CDR1 SEHNR, CDR2 FQNEAQ (reference sequence). Trimming left V 5 bases short and J 2 bases short, with 15 bases between. CDR3 size: 16 residues. The CDR3 nucleotides read TGTGCCAGCAGCCCCACCGAGGGGCGGACTAATGAAAAACTGTTTTTT. This translates into CASSPTEGRTNEKLFF.

The chain carries TRBV27 and TRBJ2-7; 7 bases map to TRBD2. Germline lookup yields CDR1 MNHEY and CDR2 SMNVEV (reference sequence). CDR3 length: 13 residues. V dropped 6 bases and J dropped 7; count of bases not matched to a gene: 9. The CDR3 nucleotides are TGTGCCAGCAGATCATACCCGGGGGGAGAGCAGTACTTC. It yields the protein CASRSYPGGEQYF.

The CDR3: CSAEGTGVHNEQFF. CDR3 in DNA: TGCAGCGCCGAGGGGACAGGGGTGCACAATGAGCAGTTCTTC. V usage is TRBV29-1 and J usage is TRBJ2-1; the match to TRBD1 covers 10 bases. CDR1 is SQVTM, CDR2 ANQGSEA, per germline. This CDR3 contains 14 residues. V dropped 7 bases and J dropped 5; count of bases not matched to a gene: 8.

J is TRBJ2-1 and V is TRBV4-3, with 7 bases aligning to TRBD2. With 0 bases clipped from V and 8 bases from J, the junction kept 10 bases outside the gene matches. There are 16 residues in the CDR3. Germline assignment: CDR1 LGHNA and CDR2 YSLEER. CDR3 in DNA: TGCGCCAGCAGCCAAGATAGGGCGGGAGTCCTCGATGAGCAGTTCTTC. Its protein product is CASSQDRAGVLDEQFF.

The CDR3 nucleotides read TGTGCCAGCAGCGGGGGGCCGGGACTAGGGTACAATGAGCAGTTCTTC. Its translation: CASSGGPGLGYNEQFF. The chain combines TRBV11-2 with TRBJ2-1, with TRBD2 matching 8 bases. CDR1 SGHAT and CDR2 FQNNGV come from the germline V gene. The CDR3 consists of 16 residues. The trim removed 5 bases at V and 4 bases at J, leaving 10 bases unmatched.

The rearrangement links TRBV28 to TRBJ2-1; D is perhaps TRBD2 (5 bases). The germline CDR1 and CDR2 sequences are MDHEN and SYDVKM. V gave up 7 bases and J gave up 3 bases, with 10 bases separating them. The CDR3 consists of 13 residues. The CDR3 region is CASMGSGYNEQFF. The CDR3 DNA sequence: TGTGCCAGCATGGGGAGCGGCTACAATGAGCAGTTCTTC.

This clone appeared a single time. V usage is TRBV7-9 and J usage is TRBJ1-1; no firm D call. The CDR3 runs to 15 residues. Germline CDR1 SEHNR, CDR2 FQNEAQ (reference sequence). Trimming took off 6 bases at V and 5 bases at J, with 19 bases between the two ends. CDR3 in DNA: TGTGCCAGCAGGTCAGCCCTGAGCGTGGGGACTGAAGCTTTCTTT. Its protein is CASRSALSVGTEAFF. Together with reference TRBV7-9 and TRBJ1-1, the CDR3 gives the full variable domain: DTGVSQNPRHKITKRGQNVTFRCDPISEHNRLYWYRQTLGQGPEFLTYFQNEAQLEKSRLLSDRFSAERPKGSFSTLEIQRTEQGDSAMYLCASRSALSVGTEAFFGQGTRLTVV.

This chain uses TRBV7-8 with TRBJ2-7; tentative D call: TRBD1 (7 bases). V was clipped by 1 base and J by 3 bases, with 25 bases between them. The germline V gene has CDR1 SGHVS and CDR2 FQNEAQ. This CDR3 region has 19 residues. CDR3 nucleotide sequence: TGTGCCAGCAGCTTAGATTTGATTGGCGGGGACAGCAAATTCTACGAGCAGTACTTC. Residues: CASSLDLIGGDSKFYEQYF.

The V gene is TRBV10-3, the J gene TRBJ2-4; D is tentatively TRBD1 or TRBD2 (5 bases each). Per the germline V gene, CDR1 is ENHRY and CDR2 is SYGVKD. The CDR3 length is 17 residues. V was shortened by 3 bases and J by 3 bases, with 18 bases between the two germline ends. CDR3 DNA: TGTGCCATCAGTGACCGGCGTTCCGGGACCCACAAAAACATTCAGTACTTC. The encoded protein is CAISDRRSGTHKNIQYF.

The CDR3 reads CATTAGGDQPQHF. The CDR3 DNA is TGTGCCACCACAGCGGGGGGGGATCAGCCCCAGCATTTT. The chain links TRBV15 to TRBJ1-5; tentative D call: TRBD1 (5 bases). The V end lost 7 bases, the J end lost 5 bases, and 12 bases lay between the germline ends. CDR3 length: 13 residues. Per the germline V gene, CDR1 is LNHNV and CDR2 is YYDKDF (reference sequence). The variable domain in full, completed from reference TRBV15 and TRBJ1-5, reads DAMVIQNPRYQVTQFGKPVTLSCSQTLNHNVMYWYQQKSSQAPKLLFHYYDKDFNNEADTPDNFQSRRPNTSFCFLDIRSPGLGDTAMYLCATTAGGDQPQHFGDGTRLSIL.

This chain connects TRBV25-1 to TRBJ2-5; D might be TRBD1 (6 bases). Between the trimmed V and J ends, which lost 3 bases and 0 bases, there was a span of 11 bases. Germline CDR1 and CDR2: MGHDK and SYGVNS. The CDR3 has 15 amino acids. The CDR3 nucleotides are TGTGCCAGCAGTGATCCGAGGGGGAACCAAGAGACCCAGTACTTC. This encodes CASSDPRGNQETQYF.

This sequence joins TRBV25-1 and TRBJ1-2; no clear D gene. The CDR3 spans 11 residues. Looked up from germline, CDR1 is MGHDK and CDR2 is SYGVNS. The ends were cut back, 4 bases at V and 8 bases at J, with 8 bases in the middle. The CDR3 DNA is TGTGCCAGCAGTGTATTTGGAGGCTACACCTTC. Translating it yields CASSVFGGYTF.

In its sample, this clone was seen once. The chain uses TRBV5-6 and TRBJ2-5, with D perhaps matching TRBD2 (6 bases). This CDR3 is built from 14 residues. Germline V gene sequence: CDR1 SGHDT, CDR2 YYEEEE. Trimming took 4 bases from V and 5 from J, leaving 15 bases between them. The CDR3: CASSLAARGETQYF. The CDR3 region has the DNA TGTGCCAGCAGCCTGGCGGCACGGGGGGAGACCCAGTACTTC.

This clone was recorded once. The rearrangement uses TRBV29-1 and TRBJ2-1, with 7 bases aligning to TRBD1. Germline V gives CDR1 SQVTM, CDR2 ANQGSEA. CDR3 size: 14 residues. V lost 7 bases, J lost 4 bases, and 10 bases stayed unmatched. CDR3 protein: CSGTGTDGYNEQFF. CDR3 bases: TGCAGCGGGACCGGGACAGACGGTTACAATGAGCAGTTCTTC.

The chain uses TRBV27 and TRBJ2-1; no clear D. CDR3 length: 14 amino acids. V gave up 3 bases and J gave up 8 bases, with 14 bases separating them. Germline V CDR1 and CDR2: MNHEY, SMNVEV (reference sequence). The CDR3 sequence is CASSFRSVIYEQFF. CDR3 in DNA: TGTGCCAGCAGTTTCCGGTCCGTAATCTATGAGCAGTTCTTC.

V usage is TRBV15 and J usage is TRBJ1-1, with a weak D call TRBD1 (5 bases). This CDR3 comprises 15 residues. In germline, CDR1 is LNHNV, CDR2 YYDKDF (reference sequence). V lost 3 bases and J lost 6, with 17 bases in between. The CDR3 spells CATSSLTGDVSEAFF. Written as DNA, the CDR3 is TGTGCCACCAGCAGCCTCACAGGTGATGTGTCTGAAGCTTTCTTT. Based on the CDR3 plus reference TRBV15 and TRBJ1-1, the full variable domain is DAMVIQNPRYQVTQFGKPVTLSCSQTLNHNVMYWYQQKSSQAPKLLFHYYDKDFNNEADTPDNFQSRRPNTSFCFLDIRSPGLGDTAMYLCATSSLTGDVSEAFFGQGTRLTVV.

This chain joins TRBV5-4 and TRBJ2-7; the D is unclear. V was pared by 1 base and J by 5 bases, with 10 bases between. Per germline, CDR1 SGHNT and CDR2 YYREEE (reference sequence). The CDR3 has 13 residues. CDR3 DNA: TGTGCCAGCAGCTTGTCGTATACCAACGAGCAGTACTTC. Protein sequence: CASSLSYTNEQYF.

This clone was recorded a few times. The V gene is TRBV2, the J gene TRBJ1-1; D perhaps matches TRBD1 (6 bases). The V gene's germline CDR1 is SNHLY and CDR2 FYNNEI. This CDR3 is built from 15 residues. V lost 2 bases and J lost 1, with 11 bases in between. CDR3 amino acids: CASSELWTENTEAFF. The DNA of the CDR3 is TGTGCCAGCAGTGAATTATGGACAGAGAACACTGAAGCTTTCTTT.

The chain has TRBV5-1 and TRBJ2-7, with 13 bases matching TRBD2. Germline CDR1 reads SGHRS; CDR2 reads YFSETQ. The CDR3 extends over 17 amino acids. V shed 1 base, J shed 5 bases, and the junction held 9 bases outside the gene matches. DNA of the CDR3: TGCGCCAGCAGCTTGCTGGGACTAGCGGGAAGCGAGGACGAGCAGTACTTC. Amino acid sequence: CASSLLGLAGSEDEQYF.

The chain carries TRBV27 and TRBJ1-5; the D is unclear. Germline assignment: CDR1 MNHEY and CDR2 SMNVEV (reference sequence). The CDR3 runs 13 residues. Deletions cut 4 bases from V and 7 bases from J, with 11 bases between. CDR3 residues: CASSWERGQPQHF. As DNA, the CDR3 is TGTGCCAGCAGTTGGGAGCGCGGGCAGCCCCAGCATTTT.

The chain is built from TRBV27 and TRBJ2-5; D may correspond to TRBD1 or TRBD2 (5 bases each). Germline values: CDR1 MNHEY, CDR2 SMNVEV (reference sequence). This CDR3 comprises 14 residues. Trimming cost V 3 bases and J 0 bases, with 8 bases left between them. CDR3 sequence (DNA): TGTGCCAGCAGTTTGTGGGGGAACCAAGAGACCCAGTACTTC. Its protein product is CASSLWGNQETQYF.